The 20 T cell receptor beta chains listed next were all sequenced from one sample in a study of shared clonotypes between healthy human individuals. Only in-frame clones appear in the TCRdb table, and some are missing; sequencing was by immunoSEQ multiplex PCR. The table shows about 2.3 million clones, with roughly 92% occurring only once. Material for sequencing was naive CD4+ T cells from PBMCs. Regarding subset: CD45RA+ positively selected. The receptor set was obtained from a man aged 18-30 years in good health. Some clones in this sample may be carry-over from other donors' samples.

The V and J genes are TRBV7-2 and TRBJ2-1; 13 bases are shared with TRBD2. There are 16 residues in the CDR3. Germline values: CDR1 SGHTA, CDR2 FQGNSA. V shed 5 bases and J 10 bases; nucleotides not matched to a gene: 11. CDR3: CASSPRGTSGINEQFF. CDR3 nucleotide sequence: TGTGCCAGCAGCCCCCGAGGGACTAGCGGGATTAACGAGCAGTTCTTC.

V is TRBV29-1 and J is TRBJ1-6; D unclear. With 7 bases removed from V and 9 bases from J, the gap between germline ends came to 13 bases. Germline values: CDR1 SQVTM, CDR2 ANQGSEA. The CDR3 runs 12 residues. CDR3 in amino acids: CSAGREGSPLHF. CDR3 DNA: TGCAGCGCCGGACGGGAGGGTTCACCCCTCCACTTT.

The V and J genes are TRBV6-6 and TRBJ1-5, with TRBD1 as a possible D gene (5 bases). From germline, CDR1 is MNHNY and CDR2 SVGAGI (reference sequence). This CDR3 is 14 amino acids long. V gave up 6 bases and J gave up 3 bases, with 12 bases separating them. CDR3 sequence: CASSPGRNNQPQHF. In DNA, the CDR3 is TGTGCCAGCAGCCCAGGGCGAAACAATCAGCCCCAGCATTTT.

The J gene is TRBJ2-5, the V gene TRBV7-2; D gene uncertain. Germline assignment: CDR1 SGHTA and CDR2 FQGNSA. The CDR3 consists of 14 residues. Trimming removed 8 bases from V and 1 base from J, with 14 bases in between. The CDR3 region has the DNA TGTGCCAGCGGGGTGGGTGGGATCCAAGAGACCCAGTACTTC. Amino acids: CASGVGGIQETQYF.

This chain uses TRBV7-3 with TRBJ2-2, with 10 nucleotides matching TRBD2. CDR3 size: 16 residues. J was trimmed by 1 base and V by 5 bases; bases with no gene match: 4. The germline CDR1 and CDR2 sequences are SGHTA and FQGTGA. CDR3: CASSRWTSGNTGELFF. As DNA, the CDR3 is TGTGCCAGCAGCCGCTGGACTAGCGGGAACACCGGGGAGCTGTTTTTT. Filled out from reference TRBV7-3 and TRBJ2-2, the complete variable domain reads GAGVSQTPSNKVTEKGKYVELRCDPISGHTALYWYRQSLGQGPEFLIYFQGTGAADDSGLPNDRFFAVRPEGSVSTLKIQRTERGDSAVYLCASSRWTSGNTGELFFGEGSRLTVL.

The V call is TRBV7-6, the J call TRBJ2-7; D is uncertain. V dropped 1 base and J dropped 10 bases, with 11 bases sitting between them. This CDR3 has 12 residues. Germline V gives CDR1 SGHVS, CDR2 FNYEAQ. CDR3 sequence: CASSLEFSLQYF. As DNA, the CDR3 is TGTGCCAGCAGCTTAGAATTTAGCTTACAGTACTTC.

The chain combines TRBV6-6 with TRBJ2-7; TRBD1 agrees at 7 bases. CDR3 length: 14 amino acids. The germline V gene encodes CDR1 MNHNY and CDR2 SVGAGI (reference sequence). V was clipped by 9 bases and J by 4 bases; unmatched bases: 12. CDR3 nucleotide sequence: TGTGCCAGTTCTTGGGGACAGATGAATTACGAGCAGTACTTC. Protein: CASSWGQMNYEQYF.

The gene calls are TRBV25-1 and TRBJ1-5, with D hard to call. Germline V gene sequence: CDR1 MGHDK, CDR2 SYGVNS. This CDR3 is built from 13 residues. The V end lost 1 base, the J end lost 2 bases, and 3 bases lay between the germline ends. The DNA of the CDR3 is TGTGCCAGCAGTGAATTGGGCAATCAGCCCCAGCATTTT. Translating gives CASSELGNQPQHF.

This chain connects TRBV5-1 to TRBJ1-1; D possibly corresponds to TRBD1 (5 bases). V was trimmed by 2 bases and J by 3 bases, leaving 11 bases between them. The length of the CDR3 is 14 residues. CDR1 and CDR2 (germline): SGHRS, YFSETQ. This CDR3 is CASSFFGGDTEAFF. The CDR3 bases are TGCGCCAGCAGCTTTTTCGGGGGTGACACTGAAGCTTTCTTT.

Of note for this clone: Other DNA sequences from this sample encode an identical CDR3 as well. V gene TRBV18 combines with J gene TRBJ1-3; no firm D call. The CDR3 sequence is 15 residues long. The ends were cut back, 2 bases at V and 1 base at J, with 9 bases in the middle. Germline CDR1 and CDR2: KGHSH and LQKENI. CDR3 amino acids: CASSPTGVSGNTIYF. DNA for the CDR3: TGTGCCAGCTCACCAACTGGGGTATCTGGAAACACCATATATTTT. The full variable domain, its missing parts supplied by reference TRBV18 and TRBJ1-3, is NAGVMQNPRHLVRRRGQEARLRCSPMKGHSHVYWYRQLPEEGLKFMVYLQKENIIDESGMPKERFSAEFPKEGPSILRIQQVVRGDSAAYFCASSPTGVSGNTIYFGEGSWLTVV.

This clone was observed once. This chain uses TRBV5-1 with TRBJ2-7; 9 bases line up with TRBD1. This CDR3 has 15 residues. CDR1 and CDR2 from the germline V gene are SGHRS and YFSETQ. With V trimmed by 0 bases and J by 4 bases, 5 bases remained unmatched. CDR3 sequence reads: CASSLGGTGLYEQYF. As DNA, the CDR3 is TGCGCCAGCAGCTTGGGTGGGACAGGGCTATACGAGCAGTACTTC.

The rearrangement joins TRBV19 to TRBJ2-6; D gene unclear. Germline lookup yields CDR1 LNHDA and CDR2 SQIVND (reference sequence). CDR3 length equals 15 residues. V was clipped by 6 bases and J by 2 bases, with 11 bases between them. The CDR3 here is CASSPLRAGANVLTF. DNA for the CDR3: TGTGCCAGTAGCCCCCTCCGGGCTGGGGCCAACGTCCTGACTTTC. Using reference TRBV19 and TRBJ2-6 for the parts outside the CDR3, the full variable domain is DGGITQSPKYLFRKEGQNVTLSCEQNLNHDAMYWYRQDPGQGLRLIYYSQIVNDFQKGDIAEGYSVSREKKESFPLTVTSAQKNPTAFYLCASSPLRAGANVLTFGAGSRLTVL.

The genes are TRBV5-1 and TRBJ2-1; 10 bases map to TRBD2. The germline CDR1 and CDR2 sequences are SGHRS and YFSETQ. The CDR3 is 15 amino acids. Unmatched junction bases numbered 6, after V lost 0 bases and J lost 9 bases. The CDR3, as DNA: TGCGCCAGCAGCTTGGCTACTAGCGGGATAGGTGAGCAGTTCTTC. Amino acid sequence: CASSLATSGIGEQFF.

The chain couples TRBV7-9 to TRBJ2-7; TRBD1 might be the D (6 bases). CDR3 length: 13 residues. Looked up from germline, CDR1 is SEHNR and CDR2 is FQNEAQ (reference sequence). The V end was cut by 5 bases, the J end by 5 bases, with 13 bases between. The CDR3 sequence is CASSKIQGNEQYF. CDR3 nucleotides: TGTGCCAGCAGCAAAATACAGGGCAACGAGCAGTACTTC.

There are a few counts of this clone. This chain links TRBV29-1 with TRBJ1-2; 7 bases are shared with TRBD1. The germline gives CDR1 SQVTM, CDR2 ANQGSEA. The length of the CDR3 is 12 residues. V lost 6 bases, J lost 8 bases, and 9 bases stayed unmatched. The DNA of the CDR3 is TGCAGCGTGTCACAGGGGAGAGAGGGCTACACCTTC. It codes for CSVSQGREGYTF.

The chain combines TRBV5-4 with TRBJ2-3; TRBD2 is a possible D gene (5 bases). This CDR3 has 15 residues. V gave up 2 bases and J gave up 2 bases, with 12 bases separating them. CDR1 is SGHNT, CDR2 YYREEE, per germline (reference sequence). The CDR3 coding sequence is TGTGCCAGCAGCTTCCGAGGACTCTCCACAGATACGCAGTATTTT. Translating gives CASSFRGLSTDTQYF.

Comment on this clone: The same CDR3 can be traced to other DNA sequences in this sample. This chain uses TRBV5-1 with TRBJ1-4; D gene unclear. This CDR3 contains 14 residues. Germline assignment: CDR1 SGHRS and CDR2 YFSETQ. The V and J ends lost 2 bases and 0 bases respectively, with 5 bases between them. The CDR3 sequence: CASSLDATNEKLFF. The CDR3, as DNA: TGCGCCAGCAGCTTAGATGCAACTAATGAAAAACTGTTTTTT.

The gene calls are TRBV28 and TRBJ2-3; 9 bases are a match to TRBD1. The CDR3 is made up of 14 amino acids. Germline CDR1 is MDHEN and CDR2 is SYDVKM. The J segment lost 4 bases and the V segment lost 7 bases, leaving 6 bases of the junction unmatched. The CDR3 bases are TGTGCCAGCAAACCACAGGGGGCCCCAGATACGCAGTATTTT. Translating it yields CASKPQGAPDTQYF. Looking up the rest from reference TRBV28 and TRBJ2-3 gives the full variable domain: DVKVTQSSRYLVKRTGEKVFLECVQDMDHENMFWYRQDPGLGLRLIYFSYDVKMKEKGDIPEGYSVSREKKERFSLILESASTNQTSMYLCASKPQGAPDTQYFGPGTRLTVL.

The V and J genes are TRBV4-1 and TRBJ2-7; a possible D gene is TRBD2 (5 bases). V lost 4 bases to trimming and J lost 4 bases, with 17 bases between them. Germline V gene sequence: CDR1 MGHRA, CDR2 YSYEKL. There are 15 residues in the CDR3. CDR3 bases: TGCGCCAGCAGCCCCAACCCTAGCCCCACTTACGAGCAGTACTTC. Protein sequence: CASSPNPSPTYEQYF.

The CDR3 loop reads CASSWGGGYTF. CDR3 coding DNA: TGTGCCAGCAGTTGGGGTGGTGGCTACACCTTC. The chain combines TRBV6-1 with TRBJ1-2; no clear D. Trimming shortened V by 5 bases and J by 7 bases, and 8 bases separated the two germline ends. CDR3 size: 11 residues. Germline V lookup: CDR1 MNHNS, CDR2 SASEGT.